The clone carrying this T cell receptor (beta chain) was counted many times. Combining a sample-barcoded 5' primer with a J-beta primer mix, a second PCR ran for about 6 to 11 cycles. MiXCR, run by TCRdb on the 5' RACE reads, gives a single entry per CDR3 protein. The table has hundreds of thousands of distinct CDR3 sequences, more than 25% seen once. The V gene lost 3 bases and the J gene lost 0 bases, with 11 bases spanning the gap. This CDR3 is built from 15 residues. Germline V gives CDR1 SGHTA, CDR2 FQGNSA. The sample originates from a study of blood T cells in healthy people across ages. The chain uses TRBV7-2 and TRBJ1-2, with a weak D call TRBD1 (5 bases). The material sequenced was blood. This TCR derives from an elderly woman in good health. CDR3 sequence: CASSLGRPANYGYTF. Here the CDR3 DNA reads TGTGCCAGCAGCTTGGGACGGCCAGCTAACTATGGCTACACCTTC.